This T cell receptor (beta chain) was documented in a study of blood T cells in healthy people across ages. As for this clonotype: The antigen is undetermined.

It was with a sample-barcoded 5' primer and a J-beta primer mix that a second PCR of about 6 to 12 cycles was run. TCRdb itself ran the 5' RACE reads through MiXCR, one entry per CDR3 protein. Of 1.2 million to 1.5 million distinct CDR3 sequences listed, approximately 40% are singletons. Staff drew around 10 milliliters of peripheral blood from each donor. Each sample gave at least 6 million isolated PBMCs. From germline, CDR1 is MGHRA and CDR2 YSYEKL. V gave up 1 base and J gave up 0 bases, with 10 bases separating them. This CDR3 region has 16 residues. Study-level points and caveats: Roughly linear age-related decline in beta diversity appeared, significant by age approximately 43.

This clonotype was obtained from a woman in her late teens or twenties in good health. The V call is TRBV4-1, the J call TRBJ2-4; a weak D match, TRBD1 (5 bases). Sequenced material: blood. The CDR3 bases are TGCGCCAGCAGCCAAGTAGGGGCTCTAGCCAAAAACATTCAGTACTTC. It is translated as CASSQVGALAKNIQYF.